This T cell receptor (beta chain) was recorded in a study of blood T cell repertoires in COVID-19 (dated by TCRdb to between 2020 and 2021). Some background on the complete study: The collaborator samples originated in the United States, Italy and Spain and spanned the acute and convalescent phases of COVID-19. The prospective study material was composed of cDNA or gDNA derived from T cells, B-cell-depleted T cells, or PBMCs. Deeply sampled blood TCRbeta repertoires from subjects exposed to, actively infected with, or recovered from COVID-19 were included in the dataset. The repertoires were released in a freely available public database intended as a resource for research on the immune response to SARS-CoV-2. The samples were drawn from two sources: the first 160 participants of the ongoing ImmuneRACE study, and 1,000 to 1,500 subjects contributed by 6 global collaborators. Nearly every sample came with metadata listing a de-identified subject ID, COVID-19 status, age in years and sex. Where available, HLA class I and class II types were obtained from metadata supplied by the sample provider rather than from assay-based typing.

Results the study describes overall, beyond this receptor: The quantity of clinical and demographic metadata differed by source and by participant and was supplied without curation.

On this clone: Its binding antigen is unknown. Base qualities are missing; no much larger clone stands one base away.

TCRbeta CDR3 regions were amplified from genomic DNA by means of the immunoSEQ Assay, a bias-controlled multiplex PCR. Under the source paper's analysis protocol: Nucleated cell counts per sample were estimated from amplification of reference gene primers within the assay. Sequence reads were collapsed and filtered to measure the absolute abundance of every unique TCRbeta CDR3 rearrangement. Productive Simpson clonality was computed per sample as the square root of Simpson's diversity index over productive rearrangements. Here the immuneACCESS table is served through TCRdb, limited to in-frame sequences with V and J called. Missing clones are a known gap in these copies; in checked studies unresolved V genes cover under half, and the rest lacks a known reason. The DNA was the basis for D and trimming; V, J and clone size are from that table. Present in this sample are tens of thousands of clones, about 88% of which were seen just once. The ten biggest clones cover roughly 19% of the sample.

Trimming removed 0 bases from V and 6 bases from J, leaving 12 bases between the germline ends. Per the germline V gene (reference sequence), LNHDA is the CDR1 and SQIVND is the CDR2. The cysteine opens and the phenylalanine closes a CDR3 of 14 amino acids. Only the CDR3 DNA stays, 42 bases, in frame from base 1. Collaborating institutions collected whole blood in K2EDTA tubes following their own protocols. For TCRbeta analysis, collaborator samples were shipped as frozen whole blood, as isolated PBMCs, or as DNA extracted from either sample type. Recombination connected TRBV19 to TRBJ2-7; the D segment cannot be called with confidence. Sample: peripheral blood. This sequence was found in a human donor in a cohort sampled during active COVID-19. In nucleotide form, the sequence is TGTGCCAGTAGTATAGATTCCGGCTCAGGCGAGCAGTACTTC. Translated, it gives CASSIDSGSGEQYF.